This T cell receptor (beta chain) was retrieved from a study of STAT5B mutations in CD4+ large granular lymphocyte leukemia. Study observations and caveats: 8/27 top patient clones versus 2/35 control clones were TRBV06-family.

Measured with immunoSEQ multiplex PCR; TCRdb has only the in-frame clones, and not every one. The repertoire holds almost 8,500 clones, with approximately 89% as singletons. Bead-separated CD4+, CD4+CD8+, CD57+ or CD56+ fractions, or PBMC, were used. This clone came up a few times. Antigen unknown. The CDR3 sequence is 15 residues long. Trimming took 4 bases from V and 3 from J; bases not matched to a gene: 7. Germline V gene lookup returns CDR1 MRHNA and CDR2 SNTAGT. The source of this sequence is a woman in her 70s with CD4+ T-cell large granular lymphocyte leukemia. Sequenced input: PBMCs. The chain carries TRBV6-4 and TRBJ1-2; 8 nucleotides line up with TRBD1. The CDR3 protein is CASSVGPGGDYGYTF. The CDR3 nucleotides are TGTGCCAGCAGTGTAGGACCAGGGGGCGACTATGGCTACACCTTC.